One sample yielded the 18 T cell receptor beta chains listed below, sequenced in a study of OX40 agonist ivuxolimab in advanced cancers. The protocol was immunoSEQ multiplex PCR, while the TCRdb copy is restricted to in-frame clones and leaves out a portion. Seen here are 77,000 or so clones, approximately 85% observed once, and the top ten hold roughly 2.2%. The specimen comprised CD4+ or CD8+ T cells sorted from blood, sampled in a trial of the OX40 agonist ivuxolimab. The receptors come from an adult with an advanced solid tumor such as melanoma, head and neck, liver or kidney cancer.

The rearrangement joins TRBV7-2 to TRBJ2-6; the D call may be TRBD1 or TRBD2 (5 bases each). In germline, CDR1 is SGHTA, CDR2 FQGNSA. The V gene lost 5 bases and the J gene lost 1 base, with 15 bases spanning the gap. The CDR3 spans 17 residues. This CDR3 is CASSGPGRASGANVLTF. CDR3 nucleotide sequence: TGTGCCAGCAGCGGTCCGGGACGAGCTTCTGGGGCCAACGTCCTGACTTTC.

The CDR3 here is CASFKIGVTGELFF. The CDR3 coding sequence is TGTGCCAGCTTTAAGATAGGGGTCACCGGGGAGCTGTTTTTT. The chain uses TRBV7-2 and TRBJ2-2; maybe TRBD1 (5 bases). Trimming pared 8 bases from V and 4 bases from J, leaving 14 bases between. Germline CDR1 SGHTA, CDR2 FQGNSA. This CDR3 spans 14 amino acids.

The rearrangement joins TRBV4-1 to TRBJ2-7, with no clear D. CDR1 and CDR2 from the germline V gene are MGHRA and YSYEKL. CDR3 size: 16 residues. The V and J ends lost 0 bases and 0 bases respectively, with 12 bases between them. Written as DNA, the CDR3 is TGCGCCAGCAGCCAAGAGGGAACAGCTCTCTCCTACGAGCAGTACTTC. Translated: CASSQEGTALSYEQYF.

This chain connects TRBV7-2 to TRBJ2-7; no firm D call. CDR1 and CDR2 (germline): SGHTA, FQGNSA. The CDR3 loop spans 15 amino acids. Trimming removed 2 bases from V and 0 bases from J, with 11 bases in between. The CDR3 sequence is CASSLRALSSYEQYF. CDR3 sequence (DNA): TGTGCCAGCAGCTTAAGGGCACTTAGCTCCTACGAGCAGTACTTC.

This chain joins TRBV9 and TRBJ1-5; no firm D call. The germline gives CDR1 SGDLS, CDR2 YYNGEE. Trimming took off 0 bases at V and 4 bases at J, with 11 bases between the two ends. The CDR3 is 15 residues long. The CDR3 sequence is CASSVGGWKNQPQHF. DNA for the CDR3: TGTGCCAGCAGCGTAGGGGGATGGAAAAATCAGCCCCAGCATTTT.

This chain joins TRBV9 and TRBJ1-1; D is undetermined. CDR1 and CDR2 (germline): SGDLS, YYNGEE. Trimming stripped 0 bases from V and 4 bases from J, with 10 bases between. This CDR3 is 14 amino acids long. CDR3 nucleotide sequence: TGTGCCAGCAGCGTAGGGCCCGCGAGCACTGAAGCTTTCTTT. Encoded protein: CASSVGPASTEAFF.

As regards this clone: Other DNA sequences of this sample code for an identical CDR3. The V call is TRBV18, the J call TRBJ2-7, with 8 bases that match TRBD1. The V segment lost 3 bases and the J segment 2 bases; nucleotides outside the gene matches: 3. Per germline, CDR1 KGHSH and CDR2 LQKENI. The CDR3 spans 14 residues. The CDR3 here is CASSPETGAYEQYF. The DNA of the CDR3 is TGTGCCAGCTCACCTGAGACAGGGGCCTACGAGCAGTACTTC.

The chain employs TRBV19 and TRBJ1-5; D is undetermined. The germline V gene has CDR1 LNHDA and CDR2 SQIVND (reference sequence). Trimming stripped 5 bases from V and 3 bases from J, with 23 bases between. The CDR3 contains 18 residues. The CDR3 is CASSSEGGGRSFNQPQHF. For the CDR3, the DNA is TGTGCCAGTAGTTCTGAGGGTGGTGGTAGGTCCTTCAATCAGCCCCAGCATTTT.

The chain recombines TRBV2 with TRBJ2-7; TRBD2 might be the D (5 bases). The CDR3 has 11 amino acids. V was pared by 8 bases and J by 6 bases, with 11 bases between. Germline assignment: CDR1 SNHLY and CDR2 FYNNEI. The CDR3 protein is CASVLSAEQYF. The DNA of the CDR3 is TGTGCCAGCGTCCTTAGCGCCGAGCAGTACTTC.

The chain combines TRBV2 with TRBJ2-5; no clear D gene. V lost 7 bases, J lost 1 base, and 7 bases lay in between. Germline-derived CDR1 and CDR2 are SNHLY and FYNNEI. This CDR3 contains 12 residues. This CDR3 reads CASIRVQETQYF. The CDR3 DNA reads TGTGCCAGCATTAGGGTCCAAGAGACCCAGTACTTC.

This chain links TRBV11-3 with TRBJ2-2; TRBD2 agrees at 8 bases. V lost 3 bases and J lost 4; bases outside the gene matches: 4. CDR1 and CDR2 from the germline V gene are SGHNT and YENEEA. This CDR3 spans 15 amino acids. The CDR3 DNA follows: TGTGCCAGCAGCTTGGCGGGGGGTGGCACCGGGGAGCTGTTTTTT. It codes for CASSLAGGGTGELFF.

CDR3 coding DNA: TGCGCCAGCAGTGAGGGGTCTAGCGTTGGCGGGGAGCTGTTTTTT. This gives the protein CASSEGSSVGGELFF. The chain links TRBV10-1 to TRBJ2-2, with a tentative D call TRBD2 (6 bases). The length of the CDR3 is 15 residues. The germline gives CDR1 WNHNN, CDR2 SYGVQD (reference sequence). The V and J ends lost 2 bases and 7 bases respectively, with 14 bases between them.

This clone was seen only a few times. The rearrangement links TRBV10-1 to TRBJ1-1; 10 nucleotides align to TRBD1. The CDR3 runs 16 residues. Germline CDR1 reads WNHNN; CDR2 reads SYGVQD (reference sequence). The trim removed 0 bases at V and 6 bases at J, leaving 7 bases unmatched. DNA of the CDR3: TGCGCCAGCAGTGAGTCCAGGGGACAGGGGTTCGCTGAAGCTTTCTTT. It specifies CASSESRGQGFAEAFF.

The chain couples TRBV18 to TRBJ2-3, with a weak D call TRBD1 (5 bases). This CDR3 has 17 residues. With 2 bases removed from V and 0 bases from J, the gap between germline ends came to 15 bases. Germline V gene sequence: CDR1 KGHSH, CDR2 LQKENI. The CDR3: CASSPVRQPKSTDTQYF. DNA for the CDR3: TGTGCCAGCTCACCAGTCCGACAGCCAAAGAGCACAGATACGCAGTATTTT.

This clone appeared a few times. This sequence joins TRBV7-3 and TRBJ1-3; D unclear. Germline-derived CDR1 and CDR2 are SGHTA and FQGTGA. Trimming shortened V by 0 bases and J by 0 bases, and 6 bases separated the two germline ends. CDR3 size: 15 residues. CDR3: CASSLTPYSGNTIYF. In DNA, the CDR3 is TGTGCCAGCAGCTTAACGCCGTACTCTGGAAACACCATATATTTT.

This clone occurred a few times. The CDR3 spells CASSLASMETQYF. The CDR3 DNA reads TGCGCCAGCAGCTTGGCCAGCATGGAGACCCAGTACTTC. The chain uses TRBV5-1 and TRBJ2-5, with D unclear. CDR3 size: 13 residues. The germline gives CDR1 SGHRS, CDR2 YFSETQ. The germline V and J ends were trimmed by 0 bases and 5 bases, with 8 bases remaining between them. The whole variable domain, remainder taken from reference TRBV5-1 and TRBJ2-5, is KAGVTQTPRYLIKTRGQQVTLSCSPISGHRSVSWYQQTPGQGLQFLFEYFSETQRNKGNFPGRFSGRQFSNSRSEMNVSTLELGDSALYLCASSLASMETQYFGPGTRLLVL.

With respect to this clone: A single base separates this from a much larger clone, so it may be a read error. This chain uses TRBV19 with TRBJ1-1; no definite D call. The CDR3 is 13 amino acids. Germline V lookup: CDR1 LNHDA, CDR2 SQIVND (reference sequence). The CDR3 sequence: CASSPDSVAETFF. CDR3 sequence (DNA): TGTGCCAGTAGTCCGGACTCGGTGGCTGAAACTTTCTTT.

The chain joins TRBV19 to TRBJ1-1, with D maybe TRBD1 (5 bases). Per the germline V gene, CDR1 is LNHDA and CDR2 is SQIVND (reference sequence). Trimming took off 6 bases at V and 1 base at J, with 12 bases between the two ends. The length of the CDR3 is 14 residues. The DNA of the CDR3 is TGTGCCAGTAGAAAAGGGACGGAGAACACTGAAGCTTTCTTT. This gives the protein CASRKGTENTEAFF.